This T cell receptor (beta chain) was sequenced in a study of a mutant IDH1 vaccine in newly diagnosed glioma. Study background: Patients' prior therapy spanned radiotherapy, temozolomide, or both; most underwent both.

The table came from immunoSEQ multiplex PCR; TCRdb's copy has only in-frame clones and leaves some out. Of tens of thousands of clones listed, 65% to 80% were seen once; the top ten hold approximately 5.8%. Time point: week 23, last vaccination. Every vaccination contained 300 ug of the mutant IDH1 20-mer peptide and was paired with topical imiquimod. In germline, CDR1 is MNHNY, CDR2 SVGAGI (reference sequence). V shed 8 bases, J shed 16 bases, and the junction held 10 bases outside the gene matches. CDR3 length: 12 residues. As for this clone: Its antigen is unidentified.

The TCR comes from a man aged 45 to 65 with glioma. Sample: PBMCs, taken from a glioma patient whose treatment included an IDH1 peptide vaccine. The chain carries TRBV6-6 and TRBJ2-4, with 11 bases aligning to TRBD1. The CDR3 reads CASGPRTGGDYF. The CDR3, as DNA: TGTGCCAGCGGGCCTCGGACAGGGGGCGATTACTTC.